Listed below are T cell receptor beta chains from one sample, sequenced in a study of blood T cell repertoires in COVID-19. Libraries were prepared by immunoSEQ multiplex PCR; TCRdb keeps only in-frame clonotypes and omits some of them. The data show about 170,000 clones, under 90% seen once. The specimen was peripheral blood. The receptors here all came from a woman of 80 years or more with acute or convalescent COVID-19. Both conserved end residues are part of each CDR3. A D gene is named only where the DNA matches it firmly. Size is omitted from some rows. Given values are once, few, many or a class for expanded clones.

J gene: TRBJ1-1; V gene: TRBV19; D gene: NA; clone size: NA; CDR3 protein: CASSTGQTNTEAFF; CDR3 DNA: TGTGCCAGTAGTACCGGACAGACAAACACTGAAGCTTTCTTT
J gene: TRBJ1-2; V gene: TRBV4-1; D gene: NA; clone size: NA; CDR3 protein: CASSLGSTQGARGYTF; CDR3 DNA: TGCGCCAGCAGCCTTGGGTCTACACAAGGGGCTCGTGGCTACACCTTC
J gene: TRBJ1-2; V gene: TRBV19; D gene: NA; clone size: few; CDR3 protein: CASSMGQGGYGYTF; CDR3 DNA: TGTGCCAGTAGTATGGGGCAGGGAGGTTATGGCTACACCTTC
J gene: TRBJ2-7; V gene: TRBV2; D gene: NA; clone size: NA; CDR3 protein: CASSETGAYEQYF; CDR3 DNA: TGTGCCAGCAGTGAAACAGGCGCTTACGAGCAGTACTTC
J gene: TRBJ2-7; V gene: TRBV14; D gene: NA; clone size: NA; CDR3 protein: CASSQNRIYEQYF; CDR3 DNA: TGTGCCAGCAGCCAAAACAGGATCTACGAGCAGTACTTC
J gene: TRBJ1-4; V gene: TRBV27; D gene: TRBD1; clone size: NA; CDR3 protein: CASSFDRGEKLFF; CDR3 DNA: TGTGCCAGCAGTTTCGACAGGGGAGAAAAACTGTTTTTT
J gene: TRBJ1-3; V gene: TRBV3-1/TRBV3-2; D gene: TRBD1; clone size: NA; CDR3 protein: CASSQTRQGANTIYF; CDR3 DNA: TGTGCCAGCAGCCAGACGAGACAGGGGGCAAACACCATATATTTT
J gene: TRBJ2-1; V gene: TRBV5-1; D gene: TRBD1; clone size: NA; CDR3 protein: CASSLDTNPAGTGQFF; CDR3 DNA: TGCGCCAGCAGCTTGGATACCAATCCAGCCGGGACAGGACAGTTCTTC
J gene: TRBJ2-7; V gene: TRBV7-6; D gene: TRBD2; clone size: NA; CDR3 protein: CASSLVAGAQEQYF; CDR3 DNA: TGTGCCAGCAGCTTAGTAGCGGGGGCACAAGAGCAGTACTTC
J gene: TRBJ2-7; V gene: TRBV5-5; D gene: NA; clone size: once; CDR3 protein: CASSSTGITAYEQYF; CDR3 DNA: TGTGCCAGCAGCTCGACAGGAATTACCGCCTACGAGCAGTACTTC
J gene: TRBJ2-1; V gene: TRBV7-2; D gene: NA; clone size: few; CDR3 protein: CASSPGQSPFGDNEQFF; CDR3 DNA: TGTGCCAGCAGCCCAGGACAGTCCCCTTTTGGTGACAATGAGCAGTTCTTC